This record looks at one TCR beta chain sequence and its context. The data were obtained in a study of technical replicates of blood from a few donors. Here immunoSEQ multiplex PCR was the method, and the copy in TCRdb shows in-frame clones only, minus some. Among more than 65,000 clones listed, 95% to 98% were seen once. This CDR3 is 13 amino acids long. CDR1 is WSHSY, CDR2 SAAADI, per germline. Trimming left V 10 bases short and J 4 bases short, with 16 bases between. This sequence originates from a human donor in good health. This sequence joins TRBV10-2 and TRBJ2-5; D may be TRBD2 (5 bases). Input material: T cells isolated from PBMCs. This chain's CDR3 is CATETDEGETQYF. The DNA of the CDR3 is TGCGCCACCGAAACTGATGAGGGAGAGACCCAGTACTTC.